This T cell receptor beta chain is from a study of prognosis after radiotherapy for stage I lung cancer. General study points: Reports indicated that TRBV and TRBJ gene usage differed between patients with and without metastases, including differences in nine V and a couple of J genes after SBRT.

The length of the CDR3 is 14 residues. Germline V gives CDR1 LGHNA, CDR2 YNFKEQ. Starting from genomic DNA, TCR beta CDR3 was amplified through two-round multiplex PCR. The use of primers specific to each TRBV and TRBJ gene characterized first-round PCR. Each CDR3 protein gets one entry after TCRdb re-called the multiplex PCR reads with MiXCR. The profile shows over 11,000 distinct CDR3 sequences, about 60% of them singletons. By sample share, this clonotype is medium-sized. Antigen specificity is unknown. One junction end does not reproduce the germline sequence, and a read error may be involved. The TCR was taken from a donor older than 45 with non-small cell lung cancer. The sequenced sample was PBMCs, obtained before or after stereotactic body radiation therapy (not recorded which). The V and J genes are TRBV4-2 and TRBJ1-1; D is uncertain. CDR3 DNA: TGCGCCAGCAGCCAAGAGCCGGGGAACACTGAAGCTTTCTTT. Protein product: CASSQEPGNTEAFF.